The 28 T cell receptor beta chains below were found in one sample sequenced in a study of T-cell memory formation after mild COVID-19 (dated by TCRdb to about 2021). The library relied on 5' RACE. The sample was run on an Illumina NovaSeq 6000. The public reads were reprocessed in TCRdb via fastp at Q25 and MiXCR, keeping in-frame beta chains. Duplicate CDR3 protein sequences are folded into a single record with the most common DNA and genes. In all, the sample holds 300,000 to 350,000 distinct CDR3 sequences, and around 13% of those were seen once. The top ten constitute over 20% of the sample. Sequenced material: PBMCs or a T cell subset sorted from them (not recorded which). The receptor set was obtained from a man aged 18 to 30 who had mild COVID-19 (a few samples of this study predate the infection). The sample titles of this study are shuffled in the database, so cell type and time point are left out; the donor was told from shared clones.

The rearrangement links TRBV12-3 or TRBV12-4 to TRBJ1-3; D unresolved. The CDR3 consists of 14 residues. Deletions cut 7 bases from V and 1 base from J, with 11 bases between. CDR3 amino acids: CASTQRASGNTIYF. CDR3 in DNA: TGTGCCAGCACCCAAAGGGCTTCTGGAAACACCATATATTTT.

This clonotype was seen a handful of times. The V call is TRBV2, the J call TRBJ1-5; no clear D. Germline V gives CDR1 SNHLY, CDR2 FYNNEI. This CDR3 has 14 amino acids. V lost 3 bases, J lost 7 bases, and 13 bases lay in between. CDR3 nucleotide sequence: TGTGCCAGCAGTGAGGAGGTTCGTCCCCAGCCCCAGCATTTT. Protein product: CASSEEVRPQPQHF.

The CDR3 DNA is TGTGCCAGCAGTGCGGGGGCTATCACTGGGGAGCTGTTTTTT. Translating it yields CASSAGAITGELFF. The rearrangement links TRBV2 to TRBJ2-2; the D call may be TRBD1 or TRBD2 (6 bases each). The length of the CDR3 is 14 residues. Germline V lookup: CDR1 SNHLY, CDR2 FYNNEI. Trimming left V 4 bases short and J 8 bases short, with 14 bases between.

The chain links TRBV4-3 to TRBJ1-1; D gene uncertain. V was shortened by 6 bases and J by 0 bases, with 17 bases between the two germline ends. The CDR3 is 16 residues long. Germline V gene sequence: CDR1 LGHNA, CDR2 YSLEER. CDR3 region: CASSPIPGAVNTEAFF. DNA of the CDR3: TGCGCCAGCAGTCCTATTCCGGGCGCGGTGAACACTGAAGCTTTCTTT.

The table lists this clonotype with a few counts. This chain links TRBV7-3 with TRBJ2-1; tentatively, D is TRBD1 (6 bases). The CDR3 has 14 residues. V shed 6 bases and J shed 3 bases, with 12 bases lying between them. Germline V gene data show CDR1 as SGHTA and CDR2 as FQGTGA. The CDR3 nucleotides are TGTGCCAGCAGTGTACAGGGCTTCTACAATGAGCAGTTCTTC. It translates to CASSVQGFYNEQFF. Full variable domain (missing parts from reference TRBV7-3 and TRBJ2-1): GAGVSQTPSNKVTEKGKYVELRCDPISGHTALYWYRQSLGQGPEFLIYFQGTGAADDSGLPNDRFFAVRPEGSVSTLKIQRTERGDSAVYLCASSVQGFYNEQFFGPGTRLTVL.

This clonotype was found a few times. The chain has TRBV20-1 and TRBJ1-2; D is undetermined. The V gene lost 6 bases and the J gene lost 6 bases, with 11 bases spanning the gap. This CDR3 region has 11 residues. Looked up from germline, CDR1 is DFQATT and CDR2 is SNEGSKA (reference sequence). CDR3 coding DNA: TGCAGTGCCCGTGAACGGGATGGCTACACCTTC. Translating gives CSARERDGYTF.

This clonotype has more than one count but fewer than ten. Compared with germline, one end of the junction differs, possibly owing to a read error. This sequence joins TRBV6-2 or TRBV6-3 and TRBJ1-6; D gene unclear. The CDR3 is made up of 13 amino acids. Germline V gene lookup returns CDR1 MNHEY and CDR2 SVGEGT. Here the CDR3 reads CASSFDYYSPLHF. Here the CDR3 DNA reads TGTGCCAGCAGTTTCGACTATTATTCACCCCTCCACTTT.

This clonotype was seen a handful of times. The chain recombines TRBV24-1 with TRBJ2-2, with 7 bases fitting TRBD1. The CDR3 is 16 amino acids. With V trimmed by 4 bases and J by 7 bases, 11 bases remained unmatched. CDR1 and CDR2 from the germline V gene are KGHDR and SFDVKD. The DNA for the CDR3 is TGTGCCACCAGTGACCCCAGACAGGGTCTGCACGGGGAGCTGTTTTTT. As protein: CATSDPRQGLHGELFF.

The V call is TRBV29-1, the J call TRBJ1-2, with D unresolved. Trimming left V 7 bases short and J 6 bases short, with 15 bases between. CDR1 is SQVTM, CDR2 ANQGSEA, per germline. This CDR3 is 12 amino acids long. CDR3 sequence: CSAAPRRDGYTF. CDR3 bases: TGCAGCGCGGCACCCCGTCGGGATGGCTACACCTTC.

This clonotype occurred a few times. The gene calls are TRBV25-1 and TRBJ2-7, with TRBD2 matching 8 bases. V dropped 6 bases and J dropped 5; count of bases not matched to a gene: 9. The CDR3 sequence is 14 residues long. The germline V gene has CDR1 MGHDK and CDR2 SYGVNS. In DNA, the CDR3 is TGTGCCAGCAGGCCGCTAGGACTAGCTAACGAGCAGTACGTC. Its translation: CASRPLGLANEQYV.

This clonotype was detected only a few times. The V gene is TRBV7-9, the J gene TRBJ2-1; D is unresolved. Trimming shortened V by 6 bases and J by 7 bases, and 16 bases separated the two germline ends. Germline CDR1 SEHNR, CDR2 FQNEAQ (reference sequence). The CDR3 contains 14 residues. The CDR3 DNA sequence: TGTGCCAGCAGGTTAATGGGCCCTTCGAATGAGCAGTTCTTC. Amino acid sequence: CASRLMGPSNEQFF.

This clonotype was counted many times. The chain has TRBV20-1 and TRBJ1-1, with a tentative D call TRBD1 (6 bases). The CDR3 is 14 amino acids. V lost 4 bases, J lost 1 base, and 13 bases lay in between. Germline CDR1 is DFQATT and CDR2 is SNEGSKA (reference sequence). CDR3 in DNA: TGCAGTGCTATCAGACAGGACACGAACACTGAAGCTTTCTTT. Translated, it gives CSAIRQDTNTEAFF.

This clonotype was counted many times. Here the CDR3 DNA reads TGTGCCAGCTCAGTACTAGGGGACAAATATGAAAAACTGTTTTTT. It is translated as CASSVLGDKYEKLFF. The V gene is TRBV18, the J gene TRBJ1-4; perhaps TRBD1 as D (6 bases). Germline CDR1 KGHSH, CDR2 LQKENI. This CDR3 has 15 amino acids. V was pared by 5 bases and J by 6 bases, with 16 bases between. Supplemented by reference TRBV18 and TRBJ1-4, the full variable domain reads NAGVMQNPRHLVRRRGQEARLRCSPMKGHSHVYWYRQLPEEGLKFMVYLQKENIIDESGMPKERFSAEFPKEGPSILRIQQVVRGDSAAYFCASSVLGDKYEKLFFGSGTQLSVL.

The rearrangement links TRBV6-1 to TRBJ2-7; TRBD1 agrees at 8 bases. The V segment lost 8 bases and the J segment 2 bases; nucleotides outside the gene matches: 8. Germline CDR1 MNHNS, CDR2 SASEGT. The CDR3 totals 14 residues. This CDR3 reads CASLTPRGPYEQYV. Here the CDR3 DNA reads TGTGCCAGCTTAACCCCCAGGGGGCCCTACGAGCAGTACGTC.

This clonotype came up many times. The genes are TRBV7-9 and TRBJ1-4, with D possibly matching TRBD1 (6 bases). In germline, CDR1 is SEHNR, CDR2 FQNEAQ (reference sequence). With 8 bases removed from V and 3 bases from J, the gap between germline ends came to 16 bases. The CDR3 has 15 amino acids. CDR3 sequence (DNA): TGTGCCAGCCACGTAGGGGGTACAGCTAATGAAAAACTGTTTTTT. This gives the protein CASHVGGTANEKLFF.

The gene calls are TRBV20-1 and TRBJ2-3; TRBD2 matches 12 bases. CDR1 DFQATT and CDR2 SNEGSKA come from the germline V gene (reference sequence). The CDR3 extends over 14 amino acids. The junction had 5 bases not matched to a gene; V was cut back by 7 bases and J by 3 bases. The CDR3 loop is CSEASGGATDTQYF. The CDR3 region has the DNA TGCAGTGAAGCTAGCGGGGGGGCAACAGATACGCAGTATTTT.

The chain is built from TRBV7-2 and TRBJ2-3; 7 bases fit TRBD2. The trim removed 5 bases at V and 4 bases at J, leaving 12 bases unmatched. This CDR3 is 16 amino acids long. The V gene's germline CDR1 is SGHTA and CDR2 FQGNSA. DNA of the CDR3: TGTGCCAGCAGCCAGGGAGGGCTAGGGATGGCAGATACGCAGTATTTT. Amino acids: CASSQGGLGMADTQYF. Drawing the rest from reference TRBV7-2 and TRBJ2-3, the complete variable domain is GAGVSQSPSNKVTEKGKDVELRCDPISGHTALYWYRQSLGQGLEFLIYFQGNSAPDKSGLPSDRFSAERTGGSVSTLTIQRTQQEDSAVYLCASSQGGLGMADTQYFGPGTRLTVL.

This clonotype was observed many times. V gene TRBV20-1 combines with J gene TRBJ1-5; 8 bases map to TRBD1. This CDR3 has 12 amino acids. In germline, CDR1 is DFQATT, CDR2 SNEGSKA (reference sequence). The V gene end was trimmed by 6 bases and the J gene end by 4 bases; junction bases not matched to a gene: 2. The CDR3 sequence: CSARQGNQPQHF. The CDR3 DNA is TGCAGTGCGCGACAGGGGAATCAGCCCCAGCATTTT.

In its sample, this clonotype was seen a few times. The chain combines TRBV20-1 with TRBJ1-6; 7 bases are shared with TRBD1. After removal of 3 bases from V and 6 bases from J, the junction contained 2 bases not matched to a gene. The CDR3 totals 13 residues. CDR1 and CDR2 from the germline V gene are DFQATT and SNEGSKA (reference sequence). This chain's CDR3 is CSARTGINSPLHF. In nucleotides, the CDR3 is TGCAGTGCTAGGACAGGGATTAATTCACCCCTCCACTTT.

Note on this clonotype: The junction and the germline gene differ at one end; a read error may be behind it. V is TRBV6-5 and J is TRBJ2-7, with TRBD2 identical over 8 bases. The CDR3 is 17 residues long. In germline, CDR1 is MNHEY, CDR2 SVGAGI. CDR3 residues: CASRYSWSGGSSFGQYF. The CDR3 DNA is TGTGCCAGCAGGTACTCGTGGAGCGGGGGCTCCTCCTTCGGGCAGTACTTC.

The CDR3 bases are TGTGCCAGCAGCGTCTCGAGACAGGGGGTTTCCTACAATGAGCAGTTCTTC. This gives the protein CASSVSRQGVSYNEQFF. The rearrangement uses TRBV9 and TRBJ2-1, with 9 bases that match TRBD1. The trim removed 2 bases at V and 1 base at J, leaving 7 bases unmatched. The CDR3 has 17 residues. The germline CDR1 and CDR2 sequences are SGDLS and YYNGEE.

The V call is TRBV24-1, the J call TRBJ2-2; possibly TRBD1 for D (5 bases). The CDR3 is made up of 15 amino acids. Germline CDR1 reads KGHDR; CDR2 reads SFDVKD. V lost 3 bases, J lost 1 base, and 8 bases lay in between. CDR3 residues: CATSDTGQNTGELFF. For the CDR3, the DNA is TGTGCCACCAGTGATACTGGACAGAACACCGGGGAGCTGTTTTTT.

This clonotype was recorded once. The chain carries TRBV10-3 and TRBJ2-3, with unresolved D. This CDR3 has 17 amino acids. Germline CDR1 and CDR2: ENHRY and SYGVKD. V was trimmed by 3 bases and J by 4 bases, leaving 20 bases between them. CDR3 coding DNA: TGTGCCATCAGTGATGTTGAGACGAACCCCGCGGCAGATACGCAGTATTTT. Encoded protein: CAISDVETNPAADTQYF.

This clonotype was picked up a small number of times. The chain combines TRBV29-1 with TRBJ1-4, with a tentative D call TRBD1 (5 bases). Germline-derived CDR1 and CDR2 are SQVTM and ANQGSEA. V lost 3 bases to trimming and J lost 6 bases, with 14 bases between them. This CDR3 has 14 residues. CDR3 protein: CSVDLAAGDEKLFF. DNA for the CDR3: TGCAGCGTTGATTTGGCAGCGGGGGATGAAAAACTGTTTTTT. Based on the CDR3 plus reference TRBV29-1 and TRBJ1-4, the full variable domain is SAVISQKPSRDICQRGTSLTIQCQVDSQVTMMFWYRQQPGQSLTLIATANQGSEATYESGFVIDKFPISRPNLTFSTLTVSNMSPEDSSIYLCSVDLAAGDEKLFFGSGTQLSVL.

This clonotype has only a few counts. This sequence joins TRBV6-6 and TRBJ2-7; no reliable D call. CDR3 length: 16 residues. The germline V gene has CDR1 MNHNY and CDR2 SVGAGI (reference sequence). The V gene lost 0 bases and the J gene lost 0 bases, with 12 bases spanning the gap. CDR3 nucleotides: TGTGCCAGCAGTTACTCGATATTCGAGAGCTCCTACGAGCAGTACTTC. Translation gives CASSYSIFESSYEQYF.

There are many counts of this clonotype. The gene calls are TRBV20-1 and TRBJ1-2; 7 bases line up with TRBD1. The CDR3 loop spans 16 amino acids. Trimming took 0 bases from V and 7 from J; bases not matched to a gene: 14. Germline V gives CDR1 DFQATT, CDR2 SNEGSKA (reference sequence). CDR3 protein: CSARDLGQALKGGYTF. In DNA form, the CDR3 reads TGCAGTGCTAGAGATCTCGGACAGGCGCTGAAAGGTGGCTACACCTTC.

For the CDR3, the DNA is TGCAGTGCTAGACTAGCGGGGGCATACAATGAGCAGTTCTTC. Its translation is CSARLAGAYNEQFF. V is TRBV20-1 and J is TRBJ2-1; TRBD2 matches at 10 bases. Unmatched junction bases numbered 2, after V lost 2 bases and J lost 4 bases. CDR3 length: 14 residues. From germline, CDR1 is DFQATT and CDR2 SNEGSKA (reference sequence).

This chain links TRBV7-9 with TRBJ2-2, with 8 bases lining up with TRBD2. Germline trimming cut 5 bases from V and 0 bases from J; bases unmatched to any gene: 8. The CDR3 contains 17 residues. CDR1 and CDR2 from the germline V gene are SEHNR and FQNEAQ (reference sequence). The CDR3 reads CASSPPGGRSNTGELFF. CDR3 sequence (DNA): TGTGCCAGCAGCCCGCCGGGGGGGCGTTCGAACACCGGGGAGCTGTTTTTT. Complete variable domain (other parts from reference TRBV7-9 and TRBJ2-2): DTGVSQNPRHKITKRGQNVTFRCDPISEHNRLYWYRQTLGQGPEFLTYFQNEAQLEKSRLLSDRFSAERPKGSFSTLEIQRTEQGDSAMYLCASSPPGGRSNTGELFFGEGSRLTVL.